This T cell receptor beta chain was captured in a study of blood T cell repertoires in COVID-19. Study context: Collection of acute and convalescent COVID-19 samples took place in the United States, Italy and Spain.

The CDR3 has 16 residues. Germline V gene sequence: CDR1 SNHLY, CDR2 FYNNEI. With V trimmed by 2 bases and J by 2 bases, 7 bases remained unmatched. Some clones are missing from TCRdb's copy, which holds only in-frame ones; the method was immunoSEQ multiplex PCR. The sample records around 190,000 clones, approximately 88% being singletons. All enrollees were roughly 18 to 89 years old and from approximately 24 US areas. The sequenced sample consisted of PBMCs or T cells enriched from blood (not recorded which). V usage is TRBV2 and J usage is TRBJ2-3; 7 bases are a match to TRBD2. This clonotype originated in a woman aged 18-29 years who had recovered from COVID-19. CDR3: CASSETAGVATDTQYF. CDR3 sequence (DNA): TGTGCCAGCAGTGAAACCGCGGGGGTGGCCACAGATACGCAGTATTTT.